This T cell receptor (beta chain) stems from a study of cytomegalovirus exposure and HLA in healthy donors. Study-level results: It was reported in a later analysis that an Asian-associated ancestry cluster showed fewer N-insertions than the roughly 710-donor mean.

The CDR3 sequence is 15 residues long. For this clone: Its matching antigen is unknown.

PCR employed 60 Vbeta and 13 Jbeta primers. Sequencing used immunoSEQ multiplex PCR; TCRdb keeps in-frame clones, though not all of them. The table lists 90,000 to 100,000 clones, roughly three quarters of them singletons. The origin of this receptor is a female donor in good health and CMV-seronegative. The sample comprised PBMCs. The chain employs TRBV21-1 and TRBJ1-4; the table assigns TRBD1, which was not confirmed against the DNA. TRBV21-1 is tagged as a pseudogene. The CDR3 region has the DNA TGTGCCAGCCGCCCAACAGACAGACCTAATGAAAAACTGTTTTTT. Its protein product is CASRPTDRPNEKLFF.